The clone carrying this T cell receptor (beta chain) was seen only once. Researchers ran immunoSEQ v3.0 at survey level. Assay used: immunoSEQ multiplex PCR; TCRdb lists only in-frame clones, some missing. The sample lists 20,000 to 25,000 clones, around 81% seen once, with less than 15% in the top ten. The data belong to a study of long-term antiretroviral therapy in people with HIV. Study summary: Initial samples were collected about a decade before the 2015 immediate-ART recommendation.

CDR3 length equals 16 residues. Deletions cut 6 bases from V and 2 bases from J, with 16 bases between. In germline, CDR1 is MNHEY, CDR2 SMNVEV (reference sequence). The chain employs TRBV27 and TRBJ2-2, with D perhaps matching TRBD1 (5 bases). This receptor was identified in a man aged 40-49 years with HIV. The source was unsorted PBMCs, collected 0.1 years before starting antiretroviral therapy. CDR3 loop: CASSRSGQINTGELFF. The CDR3 region has the DNA TGTGCCAGCAGCCGATCAGGACAAATTAACACCGGGGAGCTGTTTTTT.